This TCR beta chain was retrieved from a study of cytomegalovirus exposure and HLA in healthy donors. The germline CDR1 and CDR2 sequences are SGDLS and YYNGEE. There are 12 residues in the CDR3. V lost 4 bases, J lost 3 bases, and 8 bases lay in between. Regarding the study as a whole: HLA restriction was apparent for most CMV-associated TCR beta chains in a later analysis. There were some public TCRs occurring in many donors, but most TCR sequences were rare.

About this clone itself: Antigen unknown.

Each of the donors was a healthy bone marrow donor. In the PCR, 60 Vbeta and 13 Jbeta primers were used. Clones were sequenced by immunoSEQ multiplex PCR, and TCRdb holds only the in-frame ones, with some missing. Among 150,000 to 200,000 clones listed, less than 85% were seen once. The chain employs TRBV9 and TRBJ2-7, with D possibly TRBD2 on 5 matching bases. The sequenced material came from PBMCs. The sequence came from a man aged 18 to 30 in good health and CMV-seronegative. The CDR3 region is CASSPAGYEQYF. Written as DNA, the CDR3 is TGTGCCAGCAGCCCCGCGGGCTACGAGCAGTACTTC.